Here is one TCR beta chain with its context. The data derive from a study of blood T cell repertoires in COVID-19. Across the study: The United States, Italy and Spain supplied acute and convalescent COVID-19 samples. The cDNA or gDNA used as material had been derived from T cells, B-cell-depleted T cells, or PBMCs.

In the original analysis: Reference gene primer amplification in the assay estimated nucleated cell counts. This table comes from immunoSEQ multiplex PCR, and its TCRdb copy is limited to in-frame clones, with some not included. V and J calls and clone size are those listed in that table; D and trimming were worked out from the DNA. The sample records about 100,000 clones, 70% to 90% being singletons. The sequence derives from a human donor in a cohort sampled during active COVID-19. The specimen was peripheral blood.

CDR3 nucleotide sequence: TGTGCCAGCAGCTGGGGACTAGCGGGTGAAAAAACCGGGGAGCTGTTTTTT. Its translation: CASSWGLAGEKTGELFF. The chain links TRBV7-3 to TRBJ2-2, with 12 bases that match TRBD2. V was clipped by 4 bases and J by 5 bases; unmatched bases: 8. The length of the CDR3 is 17 residues. Germline CDR1 is SGHTA and CDR2 is FQGTGA.